The 4 T cell receptor beta chains below all came from one sample that was sequenced in a study of control samples from healthy donors and cancer patients. Clones were read by immunoSEQ multiplex PCR, and TCRdb kept only the in-frame ones, dropping some. The sample lists just under 150,000 clones; 75% to 95% were seen once. Sequencing was done on a sample of blood. The receptors shown here come from a young man in good health.

Notes on this clone: The identical CDR3 is also encoded by other nucleotide sequences in the sample. The chain is built from TRBV9 and TRBJ1-1, with 7 positions matching TRBD1. With V trimmed by 0 bases and J by 1 base, 0 bases remained unmatched. This CDR3 region has 14 residues. The V gene's germline CDR1 is SGDLS and CDR2 YYNGEE. DNA of the CDR3: TGTGCCAGCAGCGTAGGACAGGGGAACACTGAAGCTTTCTTT. Translated, it gives CASSVGQGNTEAFF. Full variable domain (remainder filled in from reference TRBV9 and TRBJ1-1): DSGVTQTPKHLITATGQRVTLRCSPRSGDLSVYWYQQSLDQGLQFLIQYYNGEERAKGNILERFSAQQFPDLHSELNLSSLELGDSALYFCASSVGQGNTEAFFGQGTRLTVV.

This sequence joins TRBV27 and TRBJ2-7; TRBD1 might be the D (6 bases). This CDR3 region has 14 residues. Germline-derived CDR1 and CDR2 are MNHEY and SMNVEV (reference sequence). V lost 4 bases and J 0 bases, leaving 10 bases between the germline ends. The DNA of the CDR3 is TGTGCCAGCAGTTATTCGGACAGCTCCTACGAGCAGTACTTC. As protein: CASSYSDSSYEQYF.

J is TRBJ2-6 and V is TRBV5-1, with 7 nucleotides matching TRBD1. This CDR3 has 16 amino acids. J was trimmed by 2 bases and V by 5 bases; bases with no gene match: 7. The germline gives CDR1 SGHRS, CDR2 YFSETQ. CDR3 nucleotide sequence: TGCGCCAGCAGTCCAAGCGGACAGGCTGGGGCCAACGTCCTGACTTTC. It translates to CASSPSGQAGANVLTF. The entire variable domain, with the rest obtained from reference TRBV5-1 and TRBJ2-6, is as follows: KAGVTQTPRYLIKTRGQQVTLSCSPISGHRSVSWYQQTPGQGLQFLFEYFSETQRNKGNFPGRFSGRQFSNSRSEMNVSTLELGDSALYLCASSPSGQAGANVLTFGAGSRLTVL.

The chain carries TRBV6-5 and TRBJ1-1, with D perhaps matching TRBD1 (5 bases). This CDR3 contains 14 residues. The germline gives CDR1 MNHEY, CDR2 SVGAGI. V was cut by 5 bases and J by 0 bases, with 10 bases left in between. CDR3 bases: TGTGCCAGCAGTCGCGGGGGAATGAACACTGAAGCTTTCTTT. Its translation: CASSRGGMNTEAFF.